This section outlines one T cell receptor (beta chain) sequence together with its context. Libraries were prepared by immunoSEQ multiplex PCR; TCRdb keeps only in-frame clonotypes and omits some of them. The sample holds 61,000 or so clones, about 94% seen once. This entry is derived from a study of T cell changes during pregnancy in multiple sclerosis. This CDR3 has 11 amino acids. Trimming removed 7 bases at V and 14 bases at J, with 16 bases between. CDR1 SGHRS and CDR2 YFSETQ come from the germline V gene. The source was CD4+ T cells from peripheral blood mononuclear cells, collected before pregnancy. The origin of this receptor is a female donor with multiple sclerosis, enrolled in a pregnancy study. V usage is TRBV5-1 and J usage is TRBJ2-1; D is unresolved. CDR3 sequence reads: CASRVILSEFF. The DNA of the CDR3 is TGCGCCAGCCGTGTCATACTTTCTGAGTTCTTC.